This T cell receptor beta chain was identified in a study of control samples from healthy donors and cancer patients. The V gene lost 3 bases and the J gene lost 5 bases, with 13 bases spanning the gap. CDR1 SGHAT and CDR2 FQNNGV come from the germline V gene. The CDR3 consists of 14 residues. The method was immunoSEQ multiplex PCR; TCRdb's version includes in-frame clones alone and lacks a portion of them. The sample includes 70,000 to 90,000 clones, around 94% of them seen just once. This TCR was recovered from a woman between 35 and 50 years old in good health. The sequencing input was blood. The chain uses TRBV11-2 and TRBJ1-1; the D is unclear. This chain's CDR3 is CASSFVAGGTEAFF. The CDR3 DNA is TGTGCCAGCAGCTTCGTAGCGGGAGGTACTGAAGCTTTCTTT.